This T cell receptor beta chain was observed in a study of technical replicates of blood from a few donors. The table came from immunoSEQ multiplex PCR; TCRdb's copy has only in-frame clones and leaves some out. The sample lists some 98,000 clones; under 97% were seen once. The germline V gene encodes CDR1 ENHRY and CDR2 SYGVKD. The CDR3 is 16 residues long. V dropped 0 bases and J dropped 5 bases, with 16 bases sitting between them. The clonotype originates from a human donor in good health. Sequenced sample: T cells isolated from PBMCs. The J gene is TRBJ1-1, the V gene TRBV10-3, with D tentatively TRBD1 (6 bases). The CDR3 bases are TGTGCCATCAGTGAGTCGAAAGGGAGGGGGGCAACTGAAGCTTTCTTT. The encoded protein is CAISESKGRGATEAFF.